Here is one T cell receptor (beta chain) with its context. Authors' methods: Estimated nucleated cell counts came from reference gene primer amplification. The method was immunoSEQ multiplex PCR; TCRdb's version includes in-frame clones alone and lacks a portion of them. V and J calls and clone size come straight from that table; D and trimming were deduced from the DNA. Counted here are 280,000 or so clones, roughly 89% occurring once; the ten biggest clones make up less than 3%. V lost 5 bases to trimming and J lost 11 bases; unmatched junction nucleotides: 10. This CDR3 is built from 13 residues. Per the germline V gene, CDR1 is SGHRS and CDR2 is YFSETQ. These data belong to a study of blood T cell repertoires in COVID-19. Shortly before study entry, within 2 weeks, exposed participants had met a COVID-19 case.

The sequence derives from a woman in her 50s who had been exposed to COVID-19. Input material: PBMCs or T cells enriched from blood (not recorded which). The chain carries TRBV5-1 and TRBJ2-7, with TRBD1 identical over 10 bases. The CDR3 DNA is TGCGCCAGCAGAGAAACGGGACAGGGGAGCGAGTACTTC. This encodes CASRETGQGSEYF.